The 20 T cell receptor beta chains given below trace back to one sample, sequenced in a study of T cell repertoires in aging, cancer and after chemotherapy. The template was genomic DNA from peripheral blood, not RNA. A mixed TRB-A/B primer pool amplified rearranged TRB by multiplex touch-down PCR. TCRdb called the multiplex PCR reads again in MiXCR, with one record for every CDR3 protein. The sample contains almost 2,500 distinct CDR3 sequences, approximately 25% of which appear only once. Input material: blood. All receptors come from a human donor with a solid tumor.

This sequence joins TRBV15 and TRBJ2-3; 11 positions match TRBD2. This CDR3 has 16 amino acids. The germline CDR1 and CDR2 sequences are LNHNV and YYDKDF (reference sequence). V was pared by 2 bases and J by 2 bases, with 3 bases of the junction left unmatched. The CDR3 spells CATSRNSGGVTDTQYF. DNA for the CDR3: TGTGCCACCAGCAGAAATAGCGGGGGGGTCACAGATACGCAGTATTTT.

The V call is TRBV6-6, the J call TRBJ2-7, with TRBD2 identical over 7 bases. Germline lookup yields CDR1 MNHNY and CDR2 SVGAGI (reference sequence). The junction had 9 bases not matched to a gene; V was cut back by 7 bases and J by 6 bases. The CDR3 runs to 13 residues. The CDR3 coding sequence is TGTGCCAGCACGCAGACTAGCTTCGGCGAGCAGTACTTC. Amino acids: CASTQTSFGEQYF.

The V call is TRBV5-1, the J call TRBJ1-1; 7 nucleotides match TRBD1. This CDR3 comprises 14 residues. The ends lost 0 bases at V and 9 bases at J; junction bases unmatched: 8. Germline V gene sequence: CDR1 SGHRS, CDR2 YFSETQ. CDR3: CASSLGQGSAKAFF. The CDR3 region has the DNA TGCGCCAGCAGCTTGGGACAGGGTTCCGCAAAAGCTTTCTTT.

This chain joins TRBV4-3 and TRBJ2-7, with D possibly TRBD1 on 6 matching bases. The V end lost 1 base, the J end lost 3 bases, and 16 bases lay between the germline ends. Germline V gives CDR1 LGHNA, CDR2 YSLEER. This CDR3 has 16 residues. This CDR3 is CASSQGFGGRGYEQYF. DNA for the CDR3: TGCGCCAGCAGCCAAGGATTTGGGGGCCGGGGCTACGAGCAGTACTTC.

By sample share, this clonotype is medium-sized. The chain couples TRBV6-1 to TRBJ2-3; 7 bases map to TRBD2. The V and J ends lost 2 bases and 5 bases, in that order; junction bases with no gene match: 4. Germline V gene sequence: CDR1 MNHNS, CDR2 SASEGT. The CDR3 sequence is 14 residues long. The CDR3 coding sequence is TGTGCCAGCAGTGAAATGGGGGAGGGAGATACGCAGTATTTT. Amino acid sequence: CASSEMGEGDTQYF.

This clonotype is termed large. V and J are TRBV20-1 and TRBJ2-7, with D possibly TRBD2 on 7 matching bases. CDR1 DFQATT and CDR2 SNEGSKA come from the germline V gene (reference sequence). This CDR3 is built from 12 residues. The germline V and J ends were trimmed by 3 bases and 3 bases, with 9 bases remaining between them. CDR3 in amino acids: CSARGGGYEQYF. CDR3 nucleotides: TGCAGTGCTAGGGGAGGGGGCTACGAGCAGTACTTC.

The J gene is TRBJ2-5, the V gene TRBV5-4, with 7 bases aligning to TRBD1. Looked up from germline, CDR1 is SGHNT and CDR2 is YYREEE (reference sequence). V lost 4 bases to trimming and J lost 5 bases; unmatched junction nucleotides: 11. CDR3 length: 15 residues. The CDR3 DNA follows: TGTGCCAGCAGCCGGAGACAGGGTCAGAGGGAGACCCAGTACTTC. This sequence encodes CASSRRQGQRETQYF.

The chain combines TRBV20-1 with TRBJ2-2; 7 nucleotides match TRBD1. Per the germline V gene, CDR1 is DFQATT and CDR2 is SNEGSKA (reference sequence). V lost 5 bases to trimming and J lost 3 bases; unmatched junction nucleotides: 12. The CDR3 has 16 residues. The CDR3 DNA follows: TGCAGTGCTGAGGACAGGATGAAGGGCGACACCGGGGAGCTGTTTTTT. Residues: CSAEDRMKGDTGELFF.

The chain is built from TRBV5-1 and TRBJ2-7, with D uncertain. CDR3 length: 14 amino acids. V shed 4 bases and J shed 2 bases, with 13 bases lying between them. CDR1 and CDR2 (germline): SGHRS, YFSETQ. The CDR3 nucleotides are TGCGCCAGCAGCATAGGACGTACGACCTACGAGCAGTACTTC. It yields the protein CASSIGRTTYEQYF.

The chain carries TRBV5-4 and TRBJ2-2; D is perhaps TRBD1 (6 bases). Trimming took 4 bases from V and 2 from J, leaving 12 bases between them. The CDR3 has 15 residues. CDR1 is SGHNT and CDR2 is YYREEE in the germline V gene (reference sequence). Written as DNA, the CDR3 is TGTGCCAGCAGCCAAGGGGGAGACAACACCGGGGAGCTGTTTTTT. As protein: CASSQGGDNTGELFF.

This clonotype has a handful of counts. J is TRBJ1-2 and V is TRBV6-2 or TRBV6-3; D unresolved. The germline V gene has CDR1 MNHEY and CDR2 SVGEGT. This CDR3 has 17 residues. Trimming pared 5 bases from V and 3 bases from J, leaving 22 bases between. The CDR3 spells CASSTRQRALADYGYTF. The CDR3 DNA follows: TGTGCCAGCAGTACCCGCCAAAGGGCCTTGGCGGACTATGGCTACACCTTC.

This CDR3 reads CASSATGTVNSPLHF. CDR3 bases: TGTGCCAGCAGCGCCACCGGGACAGTTAATTCACCCCTCCACTTT. The J gene is TRBJ1-6, the V gene TRBV2; 7 bases line up with TRBD1. Looked up from germline, CDR1 is SNHLY and CDR2 is FYNNEI. The V gene end was trimmed by 6 bases and the J gene end by 6 bases; junction bases not matched to a gene: 8. The CDR3 is made up of 15 amino acids.

CDR3 sequence: CASSFAGPGLSNQPQHF. The CDR3 DNA is TGTGCCAGCAGCTTCGCGGGACCAGGCCTTAGCAATCAGCCCCAGCATTTT. V is TRBV27 and J is TRBJ1-5, with D possibly being TRBD1 (5 bases). CDR1 and CDR2 (germline): MNHEY, SMNVEV (reference sequence). V was cut by 6 bases and J by 0 bases, with 18 bases left in between. CDR3 length: 17 residues.

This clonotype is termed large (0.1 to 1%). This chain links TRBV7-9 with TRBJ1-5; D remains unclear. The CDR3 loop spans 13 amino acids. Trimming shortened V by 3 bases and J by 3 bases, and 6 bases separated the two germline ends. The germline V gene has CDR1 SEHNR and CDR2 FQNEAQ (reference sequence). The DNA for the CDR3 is TGTGCCAGCAGCTTCGACACCAATCAGCCCCAGCATTTT. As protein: CASSFDTNQPQHF. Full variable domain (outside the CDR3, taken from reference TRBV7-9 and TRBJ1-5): DTGVSQNPRHKITKRGQNVTFRCDPISEHNRLYWYRQTLGQGPEFLTYFQNEAQLEKSRLLSDRFSAERPKGSFSTLEIQRTEQGDSAMYLCASSFDTNQPQHFGDGTRLSIL.

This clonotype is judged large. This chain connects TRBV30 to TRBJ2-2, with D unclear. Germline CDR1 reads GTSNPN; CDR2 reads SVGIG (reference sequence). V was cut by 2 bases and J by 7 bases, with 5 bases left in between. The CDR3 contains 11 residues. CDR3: CAWSRGGELFF. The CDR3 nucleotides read TGTGCCTGGAGTCGCGGCGGGGAGCTGTTTTTT.

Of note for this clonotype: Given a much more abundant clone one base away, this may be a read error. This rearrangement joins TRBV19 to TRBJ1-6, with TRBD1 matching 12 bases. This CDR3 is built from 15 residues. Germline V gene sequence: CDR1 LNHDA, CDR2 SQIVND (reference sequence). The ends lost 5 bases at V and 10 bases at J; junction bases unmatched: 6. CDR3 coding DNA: TGTGCCAGTAGTCAGCCGGGACAGGGGGCATCACCCCTCCACTTT. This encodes CASSQPGQGASPLHF. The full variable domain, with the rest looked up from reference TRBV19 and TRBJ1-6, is DGGITQSPKYLFRKEGQNVTLSCEQNLNHDAMYWYRQDPGQGLRLIYYSQIVNDFQKGDIAEGYSVSREKKESFPLTVTSAQKNPTAFYLCASSQPGQGASPLHFGNGTRLTVT.

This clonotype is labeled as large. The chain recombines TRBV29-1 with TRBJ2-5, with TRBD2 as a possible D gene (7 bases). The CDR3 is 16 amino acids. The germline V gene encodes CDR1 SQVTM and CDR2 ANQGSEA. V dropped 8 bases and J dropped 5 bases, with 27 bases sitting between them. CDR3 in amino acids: CSSTRPGAGVSETQYF. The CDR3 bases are TGCAGCTCGACCCGACCGGGGGCGGGAGTATCGGAGACCCAGTACTTC.

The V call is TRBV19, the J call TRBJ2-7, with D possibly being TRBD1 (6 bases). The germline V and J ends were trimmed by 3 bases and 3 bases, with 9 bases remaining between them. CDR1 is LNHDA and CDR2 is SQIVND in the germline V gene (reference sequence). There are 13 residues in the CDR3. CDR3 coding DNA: TGTGCCAGTAGTATCAGACAGGACTACGAGCAGTACTTC. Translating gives CASSIRQDYEQYF.

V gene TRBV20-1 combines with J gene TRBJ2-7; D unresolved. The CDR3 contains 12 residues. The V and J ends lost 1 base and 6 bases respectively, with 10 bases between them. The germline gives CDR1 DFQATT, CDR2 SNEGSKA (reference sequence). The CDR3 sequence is CSARAKGSEQYF. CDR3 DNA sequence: TGCAGTGCTAGAGCAAAGGGTTCCGAGCAGTACTTC.

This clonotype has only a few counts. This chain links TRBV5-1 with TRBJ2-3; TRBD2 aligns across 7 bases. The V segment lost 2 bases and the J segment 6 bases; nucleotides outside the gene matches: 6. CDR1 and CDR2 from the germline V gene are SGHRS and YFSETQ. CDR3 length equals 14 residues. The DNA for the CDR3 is TGCGCCAGCAGCTTTGGGGTGCGGGAGGATACGCAGTATTTT. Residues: CASSFGVREDTQYF. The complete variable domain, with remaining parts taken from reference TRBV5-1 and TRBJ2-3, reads KAGVTQTPRYLIKTRGQQVTLSCSPISGHRSVSWYQQTPGQGLQFLFEYFSETQRNKGNFPGRFSGRQFSNSRSEMNVSTLELGDSALYLCASSFGVREDTQYFGPGTRLTVL.